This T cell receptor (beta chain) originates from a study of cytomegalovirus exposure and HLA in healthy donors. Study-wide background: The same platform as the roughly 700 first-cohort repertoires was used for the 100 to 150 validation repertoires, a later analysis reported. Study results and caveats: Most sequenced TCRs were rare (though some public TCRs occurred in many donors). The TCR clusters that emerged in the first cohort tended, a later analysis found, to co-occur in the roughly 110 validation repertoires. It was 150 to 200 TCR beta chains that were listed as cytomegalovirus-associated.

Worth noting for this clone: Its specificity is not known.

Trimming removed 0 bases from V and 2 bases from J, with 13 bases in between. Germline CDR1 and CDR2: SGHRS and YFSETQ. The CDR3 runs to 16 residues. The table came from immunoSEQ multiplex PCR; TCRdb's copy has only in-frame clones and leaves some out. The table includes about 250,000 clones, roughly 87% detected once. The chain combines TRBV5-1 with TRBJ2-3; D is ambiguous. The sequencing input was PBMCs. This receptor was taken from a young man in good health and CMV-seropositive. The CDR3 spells CASSLAGLEHTDTQYF. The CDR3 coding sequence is TGCGCCAGCAGCTTGGCCGGGCTAGAGCACACAGATACGCAGTATTTT.